This T cell receptor (beta chain) was recovered during a study of human T cells and chemical hapten exposure. TCRdb passed the RACE reads through MiXCR, listing each CDR3 protein once. The table shows about 84,000 distinct CDR3 sequences, with approximately 10% occurring only once. Time point meaning: patch test 3, about 24 weeks after DPC sensitization. This sample's treatment: therapeutic diphenylcyclopropenone sensitization with weekly scalp DPC. Donation of samples came from alopecia patients who were 18 to 70 years old and suitable for DPC. This clonotype appeared many times. Germline assignment: CDR1 SNHLY and CDR2 FYNNEI. V shed 4 bases, J shed 8 bases, and the junction held 10 bases outside the gene matches. The CDR3 spans 15 residues.

The source is a woman aged 45-60 years with alopecia areata. Some clones in this sample may be carry-over from other donors' samples. The rearrangement uses TRBV2 and TRBJ1-4; 7 bases agree with TRBD1. The starting material was whole blood, obtained in connection with sensitization to the hapten diphenylcyclopropenone (DPC). CDR3: CASSGQGRGLEKLFF. The CDR3 DNA reads TGTGCCAGCAGTGGACAGGGCCGCGGACTGGAAAAACTGTTTTTT.